The T cell receptor beta chain described here comes from a study of blood T cell repertoires in COVID-19. About the research overall: From T cells, B-cell-depleted T cells, or PBMCs came the material, which was cDNA or gDNA.

Study members were between roughly 18 and 100 years old and lived in about two dozen US regions. Participant-reported clinical history was the basis for cohort assignment. CDR3 length: 11 amino acids. Trimming shortened V by 8 bases and J by 7 bases, and 6 bases separated the two germline ends. CDR1 is MNHEY and CDR2 is SVGAGI in the germline V gene. TCRdb keeps only in-frame clones here, not all; method: immunoSEQ multiplex PCR. There are 150,000 to 200,000 clones in the sample; more than 75% occur only once, and about 15% lies in the top ten. This receptor was obtained from a woman aged 45-60 years with acute COVID-19. Material: PBMCs or T cells enriched from blood (not recorded which). The chain links TRBV6-5 to TRBJ2-6; the D is unclear. The CDR3 DNA follows: TGTGCCAGCGGAGCAGCCAACGTCCTGACTTTC. Protein product: CASGAANVLTF.